The subject of this entry is one T cell receptor beta chain. What it recognizes is unknown. Original processing methods: Clinicopathological groups supplied CDR3 differences that were used to build a distant-metastasis classifier for papillary thyroid cancer. TCRdb called clones again from the PCR reads with MiXCR. The V and J calls shown here were made by TCRdb, not taken from the authors' results. The top ten clones hold about an eighth of a sample with roughly 24,000 clones, around 21% of them seen once. Germline trimming cut 6 bases from V and 4 bases from J; bases unmatched to any gene: 14. The germline V gene has CDR1 LNHDA and CDR2 SQIVND (reference sequence). CDR3 length: 16 amino acids. Until they underwent thyroid surgery, no patient had received any treatment. This record belongs to a study of metastatic and nonmetastatic thyroid tumors. Study information: Blood and tumor or nodule tissue repertoires from malignant and benign thyroid patients were compared.

Study observations and caveats: The reported finding was significantly higher TCR beta diversity in malignant thyroid tumors relative to benign nodules, in blood and tumor.

The material sequenced was blood. This TCR came from a male donor with papillary thyroid cancer or a benign thyroid nodule (not recorded which). Some clones in this sample may be carry-over from other donors' samples. V is TRBV19 and J is TRBJ2-7; 8 bases align to TRBD1. The CDR3 is CASSPNVQGEFYEQYF. In nucleotides, the CDR3 is TGTGCCAGTAGCCCTAATGTACAGGGGGAGTTTTACGAGCAGTACTTC.